Listed below are T cell receptor beta chains from one sample, sequenced in a study of T cell repertoires in cytomegalovirus infection. These receptors have no identified antigens. TCRdb re-called the reads with MiXCR, one entry per CDR3 protein. The data show roughly 350,000 distinct CDR3 sequences, roughly 34% seen once. Sequencing was performed on cultured PBMCs, taken from culture after CMV antigen stimulation. These receptors all stem from a human donor in good health (CMV status not recorded). Some clones in this sample may be carry-over from other donors' samples. The conserved cysteine and the conserved F or W are not part of the CDR3 here.

TRBV7-9	ASSKVKLGQVEQY
TRBV7-2	ASTGGGTAKNIQY
TRBV7-2	ASSLFGGSLQPQH
TRBV6-2/TRBV6-3	ASSYPTLWSTTSYTTYEQY
TRBV28	ASIPMAGSNQPQH
TRBV7-9	ASSLVSRERPDTQY
TRBV7-2	ASSPASGRATGELF
TRBV20-1	SASKRLYEQY
TRBV27	ASSNPGLLGDTQY
TRBV4-1	ASSQDGTPSEQY
TRBV9	ASSTHDGPYGYT
TRBV19	ASREGPGYT
TRBV5-4	ASSLDQGHSPLH
TRBV7-2	ASSFLQVEVGGYT
TRBV7-3	ASSPHSGRNTGELF
TRBV7-3	ASSSGTSGRTDTQY
TRBV7-2	ASSRLAGAYNEQF
TRBV2	ASSGRDEQF
TRBV7-2	ASSLGWYGGTQY
TRBV6-1	ASRNTGNTEAF
TRBV4-1	ASSQDTGRGSYNEQF
TRBV19	ASSPGQATSNQPQH
TRBV7-4	ASGRDQPQH
TRBV4-1	ASSYGTGDTEAF
TRBV6-8	ASSARTGGDNEAF
TRBV29-1	SVEDSKGHGTEAF
TRBV7-2	ASSFGGQNNQPQH
TRBV11-2	ASSDLAGVGDTQY
TRBV4-1	ASSQERVGTYEQY
TRBV12-3/TRBV12-4	ASSFGLAASTGELF
TRBV7-2	ASSLTYANEQF
TRBV12-3/TRBV12-4	ASTPWPWTGPTEAF
TRBV6-2/TRBV6-3	ASSYSGGVKTQY
TRBV19	ASSGRWTGVISPLH
TRBV7-2	ASSLGGQEHQPQH
TRBV7-2	ASSRWDRREQF
TRBV29-1	SAAPLLVNTEAF
TRBV7-2	ASRRNRGSHEQY
TRBV28	ASSSGLAGSSYNEQF
TRBV6-5	ASSYNPLREPQH
TRBV4-1	ASSQDPGQGRNEKLF
TRBV19	ASSWAETSVRLF
TRBV30	AWMDTRSSYNSPLH
TRBV7-6	ASSSQSSDEQF
TRBV19	ASSIEGGRAYNEQF
TRBV7-9	ASSAPGLAGGPYEQY
TRBV4-1	ASSQDPRTGGNYGYT
TRBV12-3/TRBV12-4	ASKGRTSTDTQY
TRBV4-1	ASSQGSGQHNEKLF
TRBV15	ATSRDRQESNQPQH
TRBV24-1	ATSGPPPAEGDTQY